The TCR beta chain under discussion was sequenced for a study of OX40 agonist ivuxolimab in advanced cancers. Study-level background: Dosing consisted of intravenous ivuxolimab at 0.01 to 10 mg/kg every 2 weeks.

The protocol was immunoSEQ multiplex PCR, while the TCRdb copy is restricted to in-frame clones and leaves out a portion. The sample yields 42,000 or so clones, 70% to 90% seen once. In the case of this clone: Its antigen is undetermined.

Study observations and caveats: With doses of 0.1 to 3.0 mg/kg, CD4+ and CD8+ blood T cells had undergone clonal expansion by week 6.

The sequence was collected from an adult with an advanced solid tumor such as melanoma, head and neck, liver or kidney cancer. The input for sequencing was CD4+ or CD8+ T cells sorted from blood, taken in a trial of the OX40 agonist ivuxolimab.

The DNA for the CDR3 is TGTGCCACCCAATCGCAAGGGGGGAGCAATCAGCCCCAGCATTTT. It is translated as CATQSQGGSNQPQHF. J is TRBJ1-5 and V is TRBV10-3, with a weak D call TRBD1 (6 bases). V shed 10 bases and J shed 1 base, with 17 bases lying between them. The length of the CDR3 is 15 residues. The germline CDR1 and CDR2 sequences are ENHRY and SYGVKD.